The clone carrying this T cell receptor (beta chain) was detected many times. The data were taken from a study of identical twins. MiXCR, run by TCRdb on the 5' RACE reads, gives a single entry per CDR3 protein. The sample includes approximately 620,000 distinct CDR3 sequences, around 8.3% of them seen just once. Trimming removed 7 bases at V and 4 bases at J, with 20 bases between. The CDR3 has 16 residues. Germline V gene lookup returns CDR1 MDHEN and CDR2 SYDVKM. This sample was shared with a second study, whose subject was yellow fever vaccine responses in identical twins.

The TCR sequence derives from a young woman in good health. Material: PBMCs. This chain uses TRBV28 with TRBJ2-1, with a tentative D call TRBD1 (6 bases). CDR3 bases: TGTGCCAGCATTCCCTTGGGGGCCCTTATATACAATGAGCAGTTCTTC. Translated, it gives CASIPLGALIYNEQFF.